Sequencing of this T cell receptor (beta chain) was carried out in a study of blood T cell repertoires in COVID-19. CDR1 is MNHEY, CDR2 SMNVEV, per germline (reference sequence). The CDR3 loop spans 15 amino acids. V shed 5 bases and J shed 1 base, with 13 bases lying between them. Original analysis: Quantification of nucleated cells was approximated via reference gene primer amplification. The repertoire was sequenced with immunoSEQ multiplex PCR; TCRdb's copy has only in-frame clones and lacks some. Clone size and the V and J calls come from that table; the DNA yielded D and trimming. The sample consists of more than 85,000 clones, 88% of them appearing once.

Sequencing used peripheral blood. This chain joins TRBV27 and TRBJ2-3; possibly TRBD2 for D (6 bases). The sequence came from a woman in her forties or fifties with acute or convalescent COVID-19. Written as DNA, the CDR3 is TGTGCCAGCAGTATAAACCCGGGGGGCACAGATACGCAGTATTTT. Translation gives CASSINPGGTDTQYF.